This T cell receptor beta chain emerged from a study of CD8 T cells in Susac syndrome. Reverse transcription of roughly 0.5 to 1 ug RNA was carried out with random hexamers. TCRdb analysed the immunoSEQ multiplex PCR reads with MiXCR anew, one entry per CDR3 protein. The sample has approximately 74,000 distinct CDR3 sequences, 94% seen once. The CDR3 runs to 15 residues. Germline assignment: CDR1 SNHLY and CDR2 FYNNEI. The V end was cut by 1 base, the J end by 3 bases, with 10 bases between. This sequence joins TRBV2 and TRBJ1-5, with D unclear. The sequence was collected from a human donor with Susac syndrome. The sample comprised CD8+ T cells from PBMCs. The CDR3 reads CASSEETTDNQPQHF. The CDR3 nucleotides are TGTGCCAGCAGTGAAGAGACGACTGACAATCAGCCCCAGCATTTT. The complete variable domain, with remaining parts taken from reference TRBV2 and TRBJ1-5, reads EPEVTQTPSHQVTQMGQEVILRCVPISNHLYFYWYRQILGQKVEFLVSFYNNEISEKSEIFDDQFSVERPDGSNFTLKIRSTKLEDSAMYFCASSEETTDNQPQHFGDGTRLSIL.